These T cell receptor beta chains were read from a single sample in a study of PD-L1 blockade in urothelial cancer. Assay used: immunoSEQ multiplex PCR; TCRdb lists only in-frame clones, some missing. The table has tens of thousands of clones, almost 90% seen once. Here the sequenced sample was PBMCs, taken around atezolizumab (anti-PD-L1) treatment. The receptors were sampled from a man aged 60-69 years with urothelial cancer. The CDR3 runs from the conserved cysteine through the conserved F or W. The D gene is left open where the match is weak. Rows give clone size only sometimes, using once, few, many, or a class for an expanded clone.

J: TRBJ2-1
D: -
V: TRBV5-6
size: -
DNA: TGTGCCAGCAGCTTTTCAGGGATTCTCTACAATGAGCAGTTCTTC
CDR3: CASSFSGILYNEQFF

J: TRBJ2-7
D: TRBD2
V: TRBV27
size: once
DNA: TGTGCCAGCAGCACCTTATCTAGCGGCCAGTACGAGCAGTACTTC
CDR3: CASSTLSSGQYEQYF

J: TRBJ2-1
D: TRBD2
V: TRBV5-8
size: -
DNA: TGTGCCAGCAGCGCCTCCGGACGGGGGGTCCCATACAATGAGCAGTTCTTC
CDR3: CASSASGRGVPYNEQFF

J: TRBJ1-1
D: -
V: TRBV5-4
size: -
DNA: TGTGCCAGCAGCTTGGGGCCGGAGGGGTCAGCTTTCTTT
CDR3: CASSLGPEGSAFF

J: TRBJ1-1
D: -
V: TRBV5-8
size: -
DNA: TGTGCCACCACGACTGGGAACACTGAAGCTTTCTTT
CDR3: CATTTGNTEAFF

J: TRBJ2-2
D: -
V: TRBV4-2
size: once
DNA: TGTGCCAGCAGCCAAGATGAAGGACTATACACCGGGGAGCTGTTTTTT
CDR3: CASSQDEGLYTGELFF

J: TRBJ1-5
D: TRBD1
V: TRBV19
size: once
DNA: TGTGCCAGTAGTAAACAGGGGGCGGACCAGCCCCAGCATTTT
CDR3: CASSKQGADQPQHF

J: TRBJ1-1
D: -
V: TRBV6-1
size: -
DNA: TGTGCCAGCACCCGCCGGAGGGACACTGAAGCTTTCTTT
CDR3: CASTRRRDTEAFF

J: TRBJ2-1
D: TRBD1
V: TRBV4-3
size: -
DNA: TGCGCCAGCAGCCAGGACCGGGACAGACACTACAATGAGCAGTTCTTC
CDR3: CASSQDRDRHYNEQFF

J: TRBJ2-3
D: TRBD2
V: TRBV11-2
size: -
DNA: TGTGCCAGCAGCCTAGGGAGGGTGTCTGATACGCAGTATTTT
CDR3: CASSLGRVSDTQYF

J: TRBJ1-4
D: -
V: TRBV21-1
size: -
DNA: -
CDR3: CASSKVGRGTGFEYEKLFF

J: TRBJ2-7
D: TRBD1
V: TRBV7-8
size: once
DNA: TGTGCCAGCCGCGGAAGGGACAGAAAATACGAGCAGTACTTC
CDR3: CASRGRDRKYEQYF

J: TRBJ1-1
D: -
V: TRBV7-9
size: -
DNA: TGTGCCAGCAGCTACCTATGGGAGGGGAACACTGAAGCTTTCTTT
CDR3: CASSYLWEGNTEAFF

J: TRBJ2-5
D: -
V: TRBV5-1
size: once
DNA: TGCGCCAGCAGCCGAGTTGGAGGGGTGGTAGAGACCCAGTACTTC
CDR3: CASSRVGGVVETQYF

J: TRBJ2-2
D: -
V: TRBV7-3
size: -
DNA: TGTGCCAGCAGCTTAGAAGGGAGCGGGGAGCTGTTTTTT
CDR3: CASSLEGSGELFF

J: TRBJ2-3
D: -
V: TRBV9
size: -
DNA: TGTGCCAGCAGCGTAGAGGGTGGACAGCGCACAGATACGCAGTATTTT
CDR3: CASSVEGGQRTDTQYF

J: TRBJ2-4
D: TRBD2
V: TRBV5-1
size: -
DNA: TGCGCCAGCAGCTTAGCGGGGGCCCTAGCAGATGACATTCAGTACTTC
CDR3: CASSLAGALADDIQYF

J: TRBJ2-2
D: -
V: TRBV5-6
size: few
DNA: TGTGCCGGGGCCTTGTGGGCGTCGAACACCGGGGAGCTGTTTTTT
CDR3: CAGALWASNTGELFF

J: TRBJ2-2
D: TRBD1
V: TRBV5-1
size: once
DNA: TGCGCCAGCACCCAGGGGGCGAACACCGGGGAGCTGTTTTTT
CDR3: CASTQGANTGELFF

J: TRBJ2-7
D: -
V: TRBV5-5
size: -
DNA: TGTGCCAGCAGCTTCATGGGGAGGAACGAGCAGTACTTC
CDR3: CASSFMGRNEQYF

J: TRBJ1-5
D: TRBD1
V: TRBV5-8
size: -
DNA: TGTGCCAGCAGCCCTATAAGGACAGGGTCAGTTCTTAAGCCCCAGCATTTT
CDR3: CASSPIRTGSVLKPQHF

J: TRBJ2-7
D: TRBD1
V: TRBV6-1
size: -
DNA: TGTGCCAGCAGTGGCCGGGACAGGGCCTACGAGCAGTACTTC
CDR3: CASSGRDRAYEQYF

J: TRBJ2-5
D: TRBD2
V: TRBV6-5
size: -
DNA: TGTGCCAGCACCACTAGCGGGACTAACCAAGAGACCCAGTACTTC
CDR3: CASTTSGTNQETQYF

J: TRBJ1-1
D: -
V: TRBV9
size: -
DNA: TGTGCCAGCAGCGTAGTAGGACAGAACACTGAAGCTTTCTTT
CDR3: CASSVVGQNTEAFF

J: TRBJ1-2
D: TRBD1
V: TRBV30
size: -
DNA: TGTGCCTGGAGTGTACAGGGGCAGGGAAGCTTC
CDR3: CAWSVQGQGSF

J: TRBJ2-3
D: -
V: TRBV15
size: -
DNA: TGTGCCACCAGAGATAGGACGACTAGAAATTTTGATACGCAGTATTTT
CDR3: CATRDRTTRNFDTQYF

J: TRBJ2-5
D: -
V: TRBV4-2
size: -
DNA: TGTGCCAGCAGCCAACATAACGGGGATGAGGAGACCCAGTACTTC
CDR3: CASSQHNGDEETQYF

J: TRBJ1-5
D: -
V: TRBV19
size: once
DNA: TGTGCCAGTAGTATTCTCGGGTACCAGCATTTT
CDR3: CASSILGYQHF

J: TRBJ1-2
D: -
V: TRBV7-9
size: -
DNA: TGTGCCAGCAGCCGAAGCGGGGGGACATCAGATGGCTACACCTTC
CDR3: CASSRSGGTSDGYTF

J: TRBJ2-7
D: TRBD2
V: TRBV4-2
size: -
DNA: TGTGCCAGCAGCCAAGAGAAGCGGGGGGCCTACGAGCAGTACTTC
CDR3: CASSQEKRGAYEQYF

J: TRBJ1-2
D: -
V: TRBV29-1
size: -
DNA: TGCAGCGTTGAACAGGCCTATGGCTACACCTTC
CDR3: CSVEQAYGYTF

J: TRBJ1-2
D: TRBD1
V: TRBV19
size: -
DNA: TGTGCCAGTAGCCCCCAGGGGGCGCCCGGGGGCTACACCTTC
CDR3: CASSPQGAPGGYTF

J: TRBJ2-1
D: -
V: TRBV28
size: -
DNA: TGTGCCAGCAGTTTAAGCGGGTACAATGAGCAGTTCTTC
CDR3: CASSLSGYNEQFF

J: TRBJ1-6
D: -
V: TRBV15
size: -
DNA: TGTGCCACCAGCAGAGATGGCAGTTATAATTCACCCCTCCACTTT
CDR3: CATSRDGSYNSPLHF

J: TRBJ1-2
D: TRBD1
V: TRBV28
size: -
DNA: TGTGCCAGCAGTTTTTCCCAGGGGGCTATGGCCCCCACAAATGGCTACACCTTC
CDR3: CASSFSQGAMAPTNGYTF

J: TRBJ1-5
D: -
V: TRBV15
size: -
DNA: TGTGCCACCAGCAGAGCCGGGGGGAAGAGCAATCAGCCCCAGCATTTT
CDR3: CATSRAGGKSNQPQHF

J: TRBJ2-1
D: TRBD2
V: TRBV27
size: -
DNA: TGTGCCAGCAGCACTAGCGGAACCTACAATGAGCAGTTCTTC
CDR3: CASSTSGTYNEQFF

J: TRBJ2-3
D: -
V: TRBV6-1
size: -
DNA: TGTGCCAGCAGTGAGTTAGAGACAGATACGCAGTATTTT
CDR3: CASSELETDTQYF

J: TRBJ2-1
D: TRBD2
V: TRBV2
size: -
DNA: TGTGCCAGCACCCCCGGGAGGGGCGCCTACAATGAGCAGTTCTTC
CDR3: CASTPGRGAYNEQFF

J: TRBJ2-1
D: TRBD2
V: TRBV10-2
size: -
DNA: TGCGCCAGCAGGGATGTAGCGGGAGGGGGTGAGCAGTTCTTC
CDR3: CASRDVAGGGEQFF